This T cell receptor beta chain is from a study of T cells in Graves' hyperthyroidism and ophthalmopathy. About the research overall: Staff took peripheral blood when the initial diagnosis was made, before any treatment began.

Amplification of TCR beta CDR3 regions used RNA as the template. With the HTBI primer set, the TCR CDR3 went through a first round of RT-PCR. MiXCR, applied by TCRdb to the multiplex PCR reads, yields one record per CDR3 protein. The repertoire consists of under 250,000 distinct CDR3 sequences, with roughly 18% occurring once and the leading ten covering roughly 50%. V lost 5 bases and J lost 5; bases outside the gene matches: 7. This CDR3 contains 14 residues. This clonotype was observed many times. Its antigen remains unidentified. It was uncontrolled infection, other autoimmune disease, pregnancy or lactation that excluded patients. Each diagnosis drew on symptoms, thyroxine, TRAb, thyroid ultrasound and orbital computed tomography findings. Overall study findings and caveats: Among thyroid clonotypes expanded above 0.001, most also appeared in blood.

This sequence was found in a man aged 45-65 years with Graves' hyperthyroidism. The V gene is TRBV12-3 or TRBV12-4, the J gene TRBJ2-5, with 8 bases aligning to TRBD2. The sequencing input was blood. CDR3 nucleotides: TGTGCCAGCAGTCCCGGGAGGGGGTGGGAGACCCAGTACTTC. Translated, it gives CASSPGRGWETQYF.